The 31 T cell receptor beta chains in this list originate from one sample, sequenced in a study of Ad26.COV2.S vaccination and SARS-CoV-2 variants (dated by TCRdb to the early 2020s). The library was produced with the immunoSEQ multiplex PCR assay. TCRdb mirrors the immuneACCESS table, restricted to in-frame sequences. Some clones are absent from its copies; in checked studies, under half trace to an unresolved V gene, and the reason for the others is unknown. Recorded for this sample are hundreds of thousands of clones; around 90% of them occurred a single time. The ten largest clonotypes hold less than 15% of the sample. The sample's treatment or condition label, decoded: around 19 received Ad26.COV2.S at low or high dose, single or two shots; five or six received placebo; per-sample allocation not given. Repertoires of vaccine and placebo recipients were sequenced from samples taken on day 63 after the first injection.

The sequenced sample was peripheral blood, obtained in a trial of Ad26.COV2.S vaccine versus placebo. The receptors come from a person between 18 and 65 years old who received the Ad26.COV2.S COVID-19 vaccine or a placebo.

The V gene is TRBV12-3 or TRBV12-4, the J gene TRBJ1-6; TRBD1 might be the D (5 bases). The CDR3 extends over 11 amino acids. Trimming cost V 2 bases and J 14 bases, with 7 bases left between them. CDR3 DNA sequence: TGTGCCAGCAGTTTAAGAGGGGCCCTCCACTTT. It is translated as CASSLRGALHF.

The genes are TRBV30 and TRBJ2-2; D is unresolved. V was pared by 4 bases and J by 3 bases, with 9 bases between. In germline, CDR1 is GTSNPN, CDR2 SVGIG (reference sequence). The CDR3 is made up of 13 amino acids. CDR3 residues: CAWTLTYTGELFF. DNA for the CDR3: TGTGCCTGGACCCTGACTTACACCGGGGAGCTGTTTTTT.

The rearrangement links TRBV6-6 to TRBJ1-5; D remains ambiguous. The CDR3 totals 15 residues. V was shortened by 2 bases and J by 5 bases, with 13 bases between the two germline ends. Germline V gene data show CDR1 as MNHNY and CDR2 as SVGAGI (reference sequence). Written as DNA, the CDR3 is TGTGCCAGCAGTTACCGGGAGGTGGACGATCAGCCCCAGCATTTT. It specifies CASSYREVDDQPQHF.

The chain employs TRBV18 and TRBJ2-3; 9 positions match TRBD1. The CDR3 contains 13 residues. Germline V gene sequence: CDR1 KGHSH, CDR2 LQKENI. J gave up 15 bases and V 0 bases, and 7 bases lay outside the gene matches. CDR3 in amino acids: CASSPPGDRVFYF. CDR3 nucleotides: TGTGCCAGCTCACCACCTGGGGACAGGGTGTTCTATTTT.

V usage is TRBV6-5 and J usage is TRBJ2-5, with D unclear. Trimming removed 8 bases at V and 4 bases at J, with 5 bases between. CDR3 length: 10 amino acids. CDR1 is MNHEY and CDR2 is SVGAGI in the germline V gene. CDR3 sequence (DNA): TGTGCCAGCGGACGAGAGACCCAGTACTTC. The encoded protein is CASGRETQYF.

The chain links TRBV6-5 to TRBJ1-3; weak D call: TRBD1 (6 bases). The V end lost 5 bases, the J end lost 4 bases, and 9 bases lay between the germline ends. Germline assignment: CDR1 MNHEY and CDR2 SVGAGI. CDR3 size: 13 residues. CDR3: CASSPQGGNTIYF. The CDR3 region has the DNA TGTGCCAGCAGTCCACAGGGAGGAAACACCATATATTTT.

This chain uses TRBV30 with TRBJ2-7, with a weak D call TRBD2 (6 bases). This CDR3 contains 12 residues. V lost 4 bases and J 7 bases, leaving 14 bases between the germline ends. From germline, CDR1 is GTSNPN and CDR2 SVGIG (reference sequence). CDR3 in amino acids: CAWTSGEREQYF. CDR3 nucleotides: TGTGCCTGGACCTCGGGGGAGCGGGAGCAGTACTTC.

The genes are TRBV7-2 and TRBJ1-2, with 7 nucleotides matching TRBD1. V lost 2 bases, J lost 8 bases, and 8 bases stayed unmatched. CDR1 is SGHTA, CDR2 FQGNSA, per germline. The CDR3 loop spans 14 amino acids. The chain's CDR3 is CASSLRLTGQGYTF. In nucleotides, the CDR3 is TGTGCCAGCAGCTTAAGGTTGACAGGGCAAGGCTACACCTTC.

The chain joins TRBV11-2 to TRBJ2-7; 9 bases fit TRBD1. Germline CDR1 SGHAT, CDR2 FQNNGV. The V segment lost 6 bases and the J segment 0 bases; nucleotides outside the gene matches: 0. The CDR3 length is 13 residues. This CDR3 reads CASRTGGSYEQYF. The CDR3 DNA is TGTGCCAGCAGGACAGGGGGCTCCTACGAGCAGTACTTC.

The J gene is TRBJ2-1, the V gene TRBV18, with TRBD2 matching over 12 bases. The J segment lost 7 bases and the V segment lost 2 bases, leaving 3 bases of the junction unmatched. The CDR3 totals 15 residues. Germline V gene lookup returns CDR1 KGHSH and CDR2 LQKENI. The CDR3 DNA is TGTGCCAGCTCACCAATGACTAGCGGGAGAAATGAGCAGTTCTTC. The encoded protein is CASSPMTSGRNEQFF.

This clone was recorded once. The chain has TRBV5-6 and TRBJ1-2, with 10 bases matching TRBD1. The length of the CDR3 is 14 residues. Looked up from germline, CDR1 is SGHDT and CDR2 is YYEEEE. Trimming removed 4 bases from V and 7 bases from J; junction bases left unmatched: 7. The CDR3 DNA follows: TGTGCCAGCAGCGCCGGGACAGGGGAGGGTGGCTACACCTTC. The encoded protein is CASSAGTGEGGYTF.

The genes are TRBV6-5 and TRBJ2-7; the match to TRBD1 covers 7 bases. V lost 9 bases to trimming and J lost 6 bases; unmatched junction nucleotides: 8. Germline V gene lookup returns CDR1 MNHEY and CDR2 SVGAGI. The CDR3 is 12 residues long. CDR3 sequence (DNA): TGTGCCAGGCAGGGACAGCCAGGCGAGCAGTACTTC. The encoded protein is CARQGQPGEQYF.

The chain has TRBV6-2 or TRBV6-3 and TRBJ1-2; D is uncertain. V lost 5 bases, J lost 7 bases, and 20 bases lay in between. The CDR3 runs 15 residues. CDR1 MNHEY and CDR2 SVGEGT come from the germline V gene. The CDR3 DNA follows: TGTGCCAGCAGTCCAAGACTTGATTTCACGGTTGGCTACACCTTC. Protein: CASSPRLDFTVGYTF.

The chain has TRBV6-5 and TRBJ2-7, with D tentatively TRBD1 or TRBD2 (5 bases each). CDR3 length: 14 residues. CDR1 is MNHEY and CDR2 is SVGAGI in the germline V gene. The V end was cut by 4 bases, the J end by 1 base, with 11 bases between. CDR3 DNA: TGTGCCAGCAGTTTGGGACCGAAGTCCTACGAGCAGTACTTC. Translating it yields CASSLGPKSYEQYF.

The chain carries TRBV9 and TRBJ1-2, with a tentative D call TRBD1 (6 bases). This CDR3 is built from 15 residues. CDR1 is SGDLS and CDR2 is YYNGEE in the germline V gene. Trimming shortened V by 0 bases and J by 5 bases, and 14 bases separated the two germline ends. Written as DNA, the CDR3 is TGTGCCAGCAGCGTAGGGACAGTCGGGGGGTATGGCTACACCTTC. This codes for CASSVGTVGGYGYTF.

This chain links TRBV5-1 with TRBJ2-1; 7 positions match TRBD2. V trimming: 4 bases; J trimming: 4 bases; junction bases outside the gene matches: 11. The CDR3 extends over 16 amino acids. Germline CDR1 SGHRS, CDR2 YFSETQ. As DNA, the CDR3 is TGCGCCAGCAGCCCAGGGAATACCGGGGGGTACAATGAGCAGTTCTTC. Its translation is CASSPGNTGGYNEQFF.

The chain recombines TRBV10-3 with TRBJ1-3; TRBD1 matches 7 bases. V was pared by 6 bases and J by 3 bases, with 11 bases of the junction left unmatched. The CDR3 has 16 amino acids. Germline CDR1 and CDR2: ENHRY and SYGVKD. CDR3 loop: CAISILSQGNGNTIYF. As DNA, the CDR3 is TGTGCCATCAGCATTTTGTCACAGGGGAATGGAAACACCATATATTTT.

The V and J genes are TRBV30 and TRBJ2-7, with D perhaps TRBD1 or TRBD2 (6 bases each). The germline gives CDR1 GTSNPN, CDR2 SVGIG (reference sequence). The CDR3 consists of 13 residues. Trimming took off 8 bases at V and 2 bases at J, with 16 bases between the two ends. The CDR3 here is CAGGGRGPYEQYF. DNA for the CDR3: TGTGCCGGAGGGGGGCGGGGTCCCTACGAGCAGTACTTC.

The chain couples TRBV4-1 to TRBJ2-5; 7 bases are a match to TRBD2. CDR1 is MGHRA, CDR2 YSYEKL, per germline. V lost 0 bases and J lost 3; bases outside the gene matches: 10. CDR3 length equals 17 residues. CDR3 protein: CASSQDSSWEGKETQYF. CDR3 sequence (DNA): TGCGCCAGCAGCCAAGATTCGTCTTGGGAGGGCAAAGAGACCCAGTACTTC.

This clone appeared a single time. V usage is TRBV9 and J usage is TRBJ1-1; a possible D gene is TRBD1 (5 bases). V lost 0 bases to trimming and J lost 3 bases, with 12 bases between them. CDR3 length: 15 residues. Germline CDR1 and CDR2: SGDLS and YYNGEE. The CDR3 bases are TGTGCCAGCAGCGTAGGGCAGGGCCGGGACACTGAAGCTTTCTTT. Translating it yields CASSVGQGRDTEAFF.

The rearrangement links TRBV28 to TRBJ2-1; 7 nucleotides agree with TRBD2. Germline CDR1 is MDHEN and CDR2 is SYDVKM. The V and J ends lost 8 bases and 5 bases, in that order; junction bases with no gene match: 9. The CDR3 is 14 amino acids. The chain's CDR3 is CASERLAADNEQFF. The CDR3 bases are TGTGCCAGCGAAAGGCTAGCGGCCGACAATGAGCAGTTCTTC.

The V call is TRBV5-4, the J call TRBJ1-2; possible D gene TRBD1, 6 bases. CDR1 and CDR2 (germline): SGHNT, YYREEE (reference sequence). The CDR3 has 15 amino acids. With 3 bases removed from V and 4 bases from J, the gap between germline ends came to 16 bases. CDR3 region: CASSSEAGAAYGYTF. DNA for the CDR3: TGTGCCAGCAGCTCCGAGGCAGGGGCGGCCTATGGCTACACCTTC.

The rearrangement uses TRBV27 and TRBJ2-1; no firm D call. This CDR3 region has 16 residues. Trimming removed 5 bases from V and 0 bases from J, with 14 bases in between. The V gene's germline CDR1 is MNHEY and CDR2 SMNVEV (reference sequence). Here the CDR3 reads CASSRSGPNSYNEQFF. In DNA, the CDR3 is TGTGCCAGCAGTCGCAGTGGACCGAACTCCTACAATGAGCAGTTCTTC.

This sequence joins TRBV27 and TRBJ2-7, with D possibly matching TRBD1 (5 bases). The germline V gene encodes CDR1 MNHEY and CDR2 SMNVEV (reference sequence). The CDR3 loop spans 14 amino acids. Trimming shortened V by 2 bases and J by 3 bases, and 11 bases separated the two germline ends. CDR3 region: CASSLIGQDYEQYF. CDR3 sequence (DNA): TGTGCCAGCAGTTTAATTGGACAAGACTACGAGCAGTACTTC.

The chain uses TRBV4-3 and TRBJ1-1, with a weak D call TRBD1 (5 bases). The germline V gene has CDR1 LGHNA and CDR2 YSLEER. Trimming took off 2 bases at V and 4 bases at J, with 8 bases between the two ends. The CDR3 has 13 amino acids. CDR3 sequence reads: CASSQYGGTEAFF. The DNA for the CDR3 is TGCGCCAGCAGCCAATACGGGGGCACTGAAGCTTTCTTT.

Only one count was recorded for this clone. The chain combines TRBV10-2 with TRBJ2-1; D unresolved. The germline V gene has CDR1 WSHSY and CDR2 SAAADI. CDR3 length: 14 amino acids. Trimming left V 0 bases short and J 4 bases short, with 7 bases between. The CDR3 here is CASSESYTYNEQFF. CDR3 DNA: TGCGCCAGCAGTGAGTCCTACACTTACAATGAGCAGTTCTTC.

The V call is TRBV5-4, the J call TRBJ1-1, with D uncertain. The CDR3 sequence is 13 residues long. Germline CDR1 is SGHNT and CDR2 is YYREEE (reference sequence). V gave up 4 bases and J gave up 5 bases, with 12 bases separating them. The CDR3 loop reads CASSAGLGTEAFF. The CDR3 DNA is TGTGCCAGCAGCGCTGGACTTGGAACTGAAGCTTTCTTT. Full variable domain (missing parts from reference TRBV5-4 and TRBJ1-1): ETGVTQSPTHLIKTRGQQVTLRCSSQSGHNTVSWYQQALGQGPQFIFQYYREEENGRGNFPPRFSGLQFPNYSSELNVNALELDDSALYLCASSAGLGTEAFFGQGTRLTVV.

The chain employs TRBV27 and TRBJ2-1, with a tentative D call TRBD1 (6 bases). CDR1 is MNHEY, CDR2 SMNVEV, per germline (reference sequence). This CDR3 is built from 13 residues. Trimming shortened V by 7 bases and J by 8 bases, and 15 bases separated the two germline ends. CDR3 sequence reads: CASKSQGAYEQFF. The CDR3 DNA follows: TGTGCCAGCAAATCACAGGGAGCGTATGAGCAGTTCTTC.

Notes on this clone: At the DNA level, this CDR3 is encoded by other sequences in the same sample as well. The chain is built from TRBV27 and TRBJ1-1; a weak D match, TRBD1 (5 bases). This CDR3 has 13 residues. V was clipped by 3 bases and J by 2 bases, with 7 bases between them. Germline loops: CDR1 MNHEY, CDR2 SMNVEV (reference sequence). CDR3 in DNA: TGTGCCAGCAGTTTGGGGGGAAACACTGAAGCTTTCTTT. This encodes CASSLGGNTEAFF.

This chain uses TRBV5-5 with TRBJ1-1; 7 nucleotides line up with TRBD1. The length of the CDR3 is 13 residues. Per germline, CDR1 SGHKS and CDR2 YYEKEE (reference sequence). Losses at the gene ends were 2 bases for V and 4 bases for J; bases not matched to a gene: 2. The CDR3 sequence: CASSLGGITEAFF. The CDR3 bases are TGTGCCAGCAGCTTAGGGGGCATCACTGAAGCTTTCTTT.

The rearrangement joins TRBV2 to TRBJ1-5, with D maybe TRBD1 (5 bases). Looked up from germline, CDR1 is SNHLY and CDR2 is FYNNEI. Trimming took off 4 bases at V and 7 bases at J, with 11 bases between the two ends. This CDR3 has 13 amino acids. CDR3 nucleotides: TGTGCCAGCAGTGCACAGGAGCAACAGCCCCAGCATTTT. Amino acids: CASSAQEQQPQHF.